This TCR beta chain was recorded in a study of cytomegalovirus exposure and HLA in healthy donors. Germline V CDR1 and CDR2: SQVTM, ANQGSEA. This CDR3 is 14 amino acids long. Trimming took 5 bases from V and 3 from J; bases not matched to a gene: 5. Both 60 Vbeta primers and 13 Jbeta primers went into the PCR. Only in-frame clones appear in the TCRdb table, and some are missing; sequencing was by immunoSEQ multiplex PCR. The sample includes more than 95,000 clones, more than 70% of them seen just once. Study-wide results and limits: While the bulk of TCR sequences proved rare, some public TCRs turned up in many donors. One cluster of highly shared sequence variants probably arose as a sequencing artifact. The authors enumerated over 150 TCR beta chains as linked to cytomegalovirus.

On this clone: Its antigen is still unknown.

The chain couples TRBV29-1 to TRBJ2-2; 8 nucleotides agree with TRBD2. The receptor was derived from a man younger than 40 in good health and CMV-seronegative. The sequenced sample was PBMCs. The CDR3, as DNA: TGCAGCGTTCTTAGCGGGGTATACACCGGGGAGCTGTTTTTT. This translates into CSVLSGVYTGELFF.